This paragraph covers one T cell receptor beta chain sequence. PCR involved 60 Vbeta and 13 Jbeta primers. The method was immunoSEQ multiplex PCR; TCRdb's version includes in-frame clones alone and lacks a portion of them. The data contain about 82,000 clones, about 9.5% of them singletons. Per the germline V gene, CDR1 is SGHVS and CDR2 is FQNEAQ. Trimming took off 4 bases at V and 2 bases at J, with 9 bases between the two ends. This CDR3 has 14 amino acids. These data come from a study of cytomegalovirus exposure and HLA in healthy donors. Source material: PBMCs. The chain couples TRBV7-8 to TRBJ1-3; D ambiguous. This clonotype was obtained from a man between 60 and 70 years old in good health and CMV-seropositive. The CDR3 loop reads CASSSSGTGNTIYF. The CDR3 DNA sequence: TGTGCCAGCAGCTCCTCCGGGACTGGAAACACCATATATTTT.